These 13 T cell receptor beta chains came from one sample sequenced in a study of OX40 agonist ivuxolimab in advanced cancers. Data came from immunoSEQ multiplex PCR; TCRdb stores just in-frame clones and leaves some out. The table lists 20,000 to 25,000 clones, more than 75% of them singletons. This specimen consisted of CD4+ or CD8+ T cells sorted from blood, obtained in a trial of the OX40 agonist ivuxolimab. The receptors derive from an adult with an advanced solid tumor such as melanoma, head and neck, liver or kidney cancer.

The genes are TRBV7-9 and TRBJ2-3; D remains unclear. The V gene lost 4 bases and the J gene lost 2 bases, with 13 bases spanning the gap. Germline CDR1 reads SEHNR; CDR2 reads FQNEAQ (reference sequence). The CDR3 covers 15 residues. CDR3 protein: CASSSPYDPTDTQYF. For the CDR3, the DNA is TGTGCCAGCAGCTCGCCCTATGACCCCACAGATACGCAGTATTTT.

This chain uses TRBV7-3 with TRBJ2-3, with D possibly TRBD2 on 6 matching bases. Trimming took 4 bases from V and 0 from J, leaving 14 bases between them. The CDR3 is 16 residues long. Germline CDR1 and CDR2: SGHTA and FQGTGA. CDR3 nucleotide sequence: TGTGCCAGCAGCTCGGTGGGAGGCCTTAGCACAGATACGCAGTATTTT. Translation: CASSSVGGLSTDTQYF.

This rearrangement joins TRBV27 to TRBJ1-6; 7 nucleotides match TRBD1. Germline trimming cut 0 bases from V and 10 bases from J; bases unmatched to any gene: 6. Germline V gene data show CDR1 as MNHEY and CDR2 as SMNVEV (reference sequence). The CDR3 runs 15 residues. The CDR3: CASSLSRQGNSPLHF. The CDR3 bases are TGTGCCAGCAGTTTATCGCGACAGGGAAACTCACCCCTCCACTTT.

This sequence joins TRBV4-1 and TRBJ2-7; D assignment may be TRBD1 or TRBD2 (5 bases each). The CDR3 is made up of 15 amino acids. Germline assignment: CDR1 MGHRA and CDR2 YSYEKL. V gave up 0 bases and J gave up 11 bases, with 20 bases separating them. The CDR3 is CASSQDIDSPLGEYF. The DNA for the CDR3 is TGCGCCAGCAGCCAAGACATCGACAGCCCCCTCGGGGAGTACTTC.

This rearrangement joins TRBV10-3 to TRBJ1-2, with 10 positions matching TRBD1. Germline lookup yields CDR1 ENHRY and CDR2 SYGVKD. CDR3 length: 14 amino acids. The V segment lost 6 bases and the J segment 5 bases; nucleotides outside the gene matches: 6. Here the CDR3 reads CAISLDRGDYGYTF. DNA for the CDR3: TGTGCCATCAGCTTGGACAGGGGGGATTATGGCTACACCTTC.

The chain recombines TRBV27 with TRBJ2-2; D is unclear. CDR3 size: 13 residues. With 3 bases removed from V and 4 bases from J, the gap between germline ends came to 6 bases. Germline V gives CDR1 MNHEY, CDR2 SMNVEV (reference sequence). CDR3 residues: CASSFAATGELFF. The CDR3, as DNA: TGTGCCAGCAGTTTTGCAGCCACCGGGGAGCTGTTTTTT.

The V call is TRBV7-6, the J call TRBJ1-1; 7 nucleotides line up with TRBD1. Germline values: CDR1 SGHVS, CDR2 FNYEAQ. Trimming took 3 bases from V and 2 from J; bases not matched to a gene: 3. The CDR3 loop spans 14 amino acids. The CDR3 DNA reads TGTGCCAGCAGCTTGGACAGGACAAACACTGAAGCTTTCTTT. Translated, it gives CASSLDRTNTEAFF.

This clone was seen once. V usage is TRBV2 and J usage is TRBJ1-5, with D unresolved. The germline V and J ends were trimmed by 5 bases and 2 bases, with 13 bases remaining between them. The V gene's germline CDR1 is SNHLY and CDR2 FYNNEI. The CDR3 spans 15 residues. The CDR3 bases are TGTGCCAGCAGTAAACCCGGGTCAGGCAATCAGCCCCAGCATTTT. Protein sequence: CASSKPGSGNQPQHF. Complete variable domain (other parts from reference TRBV2 and TRBJ1-5): EPEVTQTPSHQVTQMGQEVILRCVPISNHLYFYWYRQILGQKVEFLVSFYNNEISEKSEIFDDQFSVERPDGSNFTLKIRSTKLEDSAMYFCASSKPGSGNQPQHFGDGTRLSIL.

The chain is built from TRBV27 and TRBJ1-4; a weak D match, TRBD1 (6 bases). In germline, CDR1 is MNHEY, CDR2 SMNVEV (reference sequence). The CDR3 spans 16 residues. The ends were cut back, 7 bases at V and 2 bases at J, with 17 bases in the middle. The CDR3 here is CASMPLNRATNEKLFF. The CDR3, as DNA: TGTGCCAGCATGCCACTGAACAGGGCTACTAATGAAAAACTGTTTTTT.

This clone appeared a single time. V is TRBV28 and J is TRBJ2-2; 11 bases fit TRBD2. The CDR3 runs 20 residues. The germline V gene has CDR1 MDHEN and CDR2 SYDVKM. After removal of 4 bases from V and 0 bases from J, the junction contained 13 bases not matched to a gene. CDR3 amino acids: CASSSPGRMTSGTNTGELFF. CDR3 bases: TGTGCCAGCAGTTCTCCGGGACGGATGACTAGCGGGACGAACACCGGGGAGCTGTTTTTT.

The chain uses TRBV10-3 and TRBJ2-1; tentatively, D is TRBD1 or TRBD2 (5 bases each). The ends were cut back, 6 bases at V and 6 bases at J, with 15 bases in the middle. This CDR3 contains 14 residues. Per germline, CDR1 ENHRY and CDR2 SYGVKD. CDR3 sequence reads: CAISTIGGSNEQFF. CDR3 sequence (DNA): TGTGCCATCAGCACGATTGGGGGAAGCAATGAGCAGTTCTTC.

CDR3 sequence: CASSFSRASGTDTQYF. In DNA form, the CDR3 reads TGTGCCAGCAGTTTCTCCAGGGCCTCGGGCACAGATACGCAGTATTTT. The V and J genes are TRBV6-6 and TRBJ2-3; possibly TRBD1 for D (5 bases). V was cut by 4 bases and J by 1 base, with 15 bases left in between. This CDR3 comprises 16 residues. Germline CDR1 is MNHNY and CDR2 is SVGAGI (reference sequence).

The chain joins TRBV5-4 to TRBJ2-2, with unresolved D. Looked up from germline, CDR1 is SGHNT and CDR2 is YYREEE (reference sequence). This CDR3 spans 15 amino acids. V was trimmed by 0 bases and J by 4 bases, leaving 10 bases between them. The CDR3 DNA follows: TGTGCCAGCAGCTTGGCCGAGGAAGGCACCGGGGAGCTGTTTTTT. Its protein product is CASSLAEEGTGELFF.